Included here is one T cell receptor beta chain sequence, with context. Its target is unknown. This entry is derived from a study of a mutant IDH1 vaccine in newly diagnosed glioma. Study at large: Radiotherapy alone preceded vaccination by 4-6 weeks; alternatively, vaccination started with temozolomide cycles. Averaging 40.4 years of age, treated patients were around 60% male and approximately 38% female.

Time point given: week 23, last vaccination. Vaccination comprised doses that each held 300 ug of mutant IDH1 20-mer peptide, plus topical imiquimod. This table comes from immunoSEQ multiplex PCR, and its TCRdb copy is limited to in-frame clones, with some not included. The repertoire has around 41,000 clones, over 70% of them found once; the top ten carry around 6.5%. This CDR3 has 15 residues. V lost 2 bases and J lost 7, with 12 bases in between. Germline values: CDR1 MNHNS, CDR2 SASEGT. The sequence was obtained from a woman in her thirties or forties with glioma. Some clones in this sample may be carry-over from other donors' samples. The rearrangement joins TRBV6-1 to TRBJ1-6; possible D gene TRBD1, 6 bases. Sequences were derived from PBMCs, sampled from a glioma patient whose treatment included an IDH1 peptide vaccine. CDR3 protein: CASSEFTGPNSPLHF. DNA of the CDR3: TGTGCCAGCAGTGAATTTACAGGGCCCAATTCACCCCTCCACTTT.